A selection of T cell receptor beta chains follows, all from one sample in a study of CD8+ T cells in alopecia areata. This table comes from immunoSEQ multiplex PCR, and its TCRdb copy is limited to in-frame clones, with some not included. The sample contains tens of thousands of clones, 55% to 75% of which appear only once. Material: CD8+ T cells sorted from blood, obtained at week 0. These receptors all come from a human donor with alopecia areata. The CDR3 runs from the conserved cysteine through the conserved F or W. D genes are given only for firm matches. Size is omitted from some rows. Given values are once, few, many or a class for expanded clones.

J gene | V gene | clone size | D gene | CDR3 protein | CDR3 DNA
TRBJ2-3 | TRBV7-6 | few | TRBD2 | CASSLDGTSPDTQYF | TGTGCCAGCAGCTTAGATGGGACTAGTCCAGATACGCAGTATTTT
TRBJ1-2 | TRBV5-5 | few | TRBD1 | CASSLSTGDGYGYTF | TGTGCCAGCAGCTTATCGACAGGGGATGGATATGGCTACACCTTC
TRBJ2-2 | TRBV28 | many | NA | CASSFDWSFGSANTGELFF | TGTGCCAGCAGTTTTGATTGGAGTTTCGGCAGCGCGAACACCGGGGAGCTGTTTTTT
TRBJ2-7 | TRBV10-3 | NA | NA | CAISSTDSYEQYF | TGTGCCATCAGTTCGACAGACTCCTACGAGCAGTACTTC
TRBJ1-2 | TRBV7-2 | NA | NA | CASSPQNDPGVLGYGYTF | TGTGCCAGCAGCCCACAAAACGACCCAGGGGTCCTCGGCTATGGCTACACCTTC
TRBJ2-3 | TRBV13 | NA | TRBD2 | CASSLSGTSTTDTQYF | TGTGCCAGCAGCTTAAGCGGGACTAGCACGACAGATACGCAGTATTTT
TRBJ1-2 | TRBV5-6 | NA | NA | CASSPAAFQANYGYTF | TGTGCCAGCAGCCCAGCAGCGTTCCAAGCTAACTATGGCTACACCTTC
TRBJ2-1 | TRBV19 | NA | TRBD1 | CATKGQASGEQFF | TGTGCCACCAAAGGACAGGCTAGTGGTGAGCAGTTCTTC
TRBJ2-7 | TRBV27 | few | NA | CASSLVGGPGDEQYF | TGTGCCAGCAGCTTAGTGGGGGGGCCCGGGGACGAGCAGTACTTC
TRBJ1-3 | TRBV4-3 | NA | TRBD1 | CASSQDQQGTGNTIYF | TGCGCCAGCAGCCAAGATCAACAGGGGACTGGAAACACCATATATTTT
TRBJ2-7 | TRBV7-2 | NA | TRBD2 | CASSQGLAGGPYEQYF | TGTGCCAGCAGCCAGGGACTAGCGGGAGGGCCCTACGAGCAGTACTTC
TRBJ1-2 | TRBV30 | NA | NA | CAWSVSVTGGYTF | TGTGCCTGGAGTGTGTCCGTTACAGGGGGCTACACCTTC
TRBJ2-3 | TRBV4-1 | NA | NA | CASSQVSPGPFTDTQYF | TGCGCCAGCAGCCAAGTCTCCCCGGGCCCTTTCACAGATACGCAGTATTTT
TRBJ1-2 | TRBV7-6 | NA | TRBD1 | CASSLGQGVNYGYTF | TGTGCCAGCAGCTTAGGACAGGGAGTAAACTATGGCTACACCTTC
TRBJ1-5 | TRBV29-1 | NA | NA | CSVTSGGNQPQHF | TGCAGCGTTACGTCGGGGGGCAATCAGCCCCAGCATTTT
TRBJ2-1 | TRBV5-4 | NA | NA | CASSLDRERPNEQFF | TGTGCCAGCAGCTTGGACAGGGAACGTCCCAATGAGCAGTTCTTC
TRBJ2-1 | TRBV7-2 | few | NA | CASSPPPGAVSSYNEQFF | TGTGCCAGCAGCCCGCCCCCTGGAGCGGTTAGCTCCTACAATGAGCAGTTCTTC
TRBJ1-5 | TRBV15 | NA | TRBD1 | CATSSDRGMGNQPQHF | TGTGCCACCAGCAGCGACAGGGGAATGGGCAATCAGCCCCAGCATTTT
TRBJ2-2 | TRBV5-6 | NA | NA | CASSLSQGFGLFF | TGTGCCAGCAGCTTGAGTCAGGGGTTCGGGCTGTTTTTT
TRBJ1-1 | TRBV14 | NA | NA | CASSQGNSLNTEAFF | TGTGCCAGCAGCCAAGGGAACTCTTTGAACACTGAAGCTTTCTTT
TRBJ1-2 | TRBV27 | NA | TRBD1 | CASKTGTALPGLGYTF | TGTGCCAGCAAGACCGGGACAGCCCTACCTGGTCTTGGCTACACCTTC
TRBJ1-5 | TRBV25-1 | few | NA | CASSEGRDGQPQHF | TGTGCCAGCAGTGAAGGCAGGGATGGTCAGCCCCAGCATTTT
TRBJ2-3 | TRBV9 | NA | TRBD2 | CASSVGTSGPNTQYF | TGTGCCAGCAGCGTAGGGACTAGCGGGCCCAATACGCAGTATTTT
TRBJ2-5 | TRBV28 | NA | TRBD2 | CASSPIGTRKYF | TGTGCCAGCAGCCCTATCGGGACTAGGAAGTACTTC
TRBJ1-1 | TRBV5-1 | NA | NA | CASSLRGNTEAFF | TGCGCCAGCAGCTTGAGGGGGAACACTGAAGCTTTCTTT
TRBJ2-5 | TRBV29-1 | NA | TRBD2 | CSVSRTSGGPRQETQYF | TGCAGCGTTTCCCGGACTAGCGGGGGGCCTCGGCAAGAGACCCAGTACTTC
TRBJ1-2 | TRBV9 | few | NA | CASSVDGGSHTF | TGTGCCAGCAGCGTGGACGGCGGATCCCACACCTTC
TRBJ2-3 | TRBV7-6 | NA | NA | CASSPNPTDTQYF | TGTGCCAGCAGCCCAAACCCCACAGATACGCAGTATTTT
TRBJ2-3 | TRBV29-1 | NA | NA | CSVVDRHTDTQYF | TGCAGCGTAGTGGATCGACACACAGATACGCAGTATTTT
TRBJ2-4 | TRBV29-1 | NA | NA | CSVVDPLAKNIQYF | TGCAGCGTTGTGGACCCGCTAGCCAAAAACATTCAGTACTTC
TRBJ2-7 | TRBV5-6 | NA | NA | CASSGTPESYEQYF | TGTGCCAGCAGCGGGACTCCGGAGTCCTACGAGCAGTACTTC
TRBJ2-3 | TRBV2 | NA | NA | CASSFTRTDTQYF | TGTGCCAGCAGTTTCACCCGGACAGATACGCAGTATTTT
TRBJ1-2 | TRBV2 | few | NA | CASRSFPF | TGTGCCAGCCGAAGTTTCCCGTTC
TRBJ2-7 | TRBV4-3 | few | NA | CASSQDWGPSSYEQYF | TGCGCCAGCAGCCAAGATTGGGGCCCGAGCTCCTACGAGCAGTACTTC
TRBJ1-1 | TRBV6-5 | NA | NA | CASSYTGTVNTEAFF | TGTGCCAGCAGTTACACAGGGACGGTGAACACTGAAGCTTTCTTT
TRBJ2-3 | TRBV7-2 | NA | TRBD2 | CASRTLGLAGGRTDTQYF | TGTGCCAGCAGAACCCTGGGACTAGCGGGGGGGCGGACAGATACGCAGTATTTT
TRBJ2-2 | TRBV7-3 | once | NA | CASSFTVTGELFF | TGTGCCAGCAGCTTTACGGTCACCGGGGAGCTGTTTTTT
TRBJ2-7 | TRBV4-1 | NA | TRBD2 | CASSQALAGDYEQYF | TGCGCCAGCAGCCAAGCACTAGCGGGAGACTACGAGCAGTACTTC
TRBJ1-6 | TRBV4-1 | NA | NA | CASSYSGGSPLHF | TGCGCCAGCAGCTACTCCGGCGGTTCACCCCTCCACTTT
TRBJ1-1 | TRBV27 | NA | NA | CASSPTTRTEAFF | TGTGCCAGCAGTCCCACGACACGGACTGAAGCTTTCTTT
TRBJ2-7 | TRBV30 | NA | TRBD2 | CAWSGTSGYEQYF | TGTGCCTGGTCCGGGACTAGCGGATACGAGCAGTACTTC
TRBJ2-1 | TRBV29-1 | few | NA | CSVEVRKAWTLRDEQFF | TGCAGCGTTGAAGTTAGAAAGGCCTGGACGCTGCGAGATGAGCAGTTCTTC
TRBJ2-1 | TRBV7-3 | NA | TRBD2 | CASSRLAGEHYNEQFF | TGTGCCAGCAGCAGACTAGCGGGAGAGCACTACAATGAGCAGTTCTTC
TRBJ2-3 | TRBV11-2 | NA | NA | CASSHTGAVTDTQYF | TGTGCCAGCAGCCATACGGGGGCGGTCACAGATACGCAGTATTTT
TRBJ2-3 | TRBV7-9 | NA | TRBD2 | CASSQRDSTDTQYF | TGTGCCAGCAGCCAGCGGGACTCCACAGATACGCAGTATTTT
TRBJ2-1 | TRBV5-4 | NA | NA | CATGTGQGEEQFF | TGTGCCACGGGGACTGGCCAGGGAGAAGAGCAGTTCTTC
TRBJ2-5 | TRBV29-1 | once | TRBD2 | CSVEPASGGPQETQYF | TGCAGCGTTGAGCCCGCTAGCGGGGGGCCCCAAGAGACCCAGTACTTC
TRBJ2-7 | TRBV27 | NA | NA | CASSRDSYEQYF | TGTGCCAGCTCGCGGGACTCCTACGAGCAGTACTTC